The clone carrying this T cell receptor beta chain was seen only once. This CDR3 spans 20 amino acids. The data derive from a study of technical replicates of blood from a handful of donors. Sequencing used immunoSEQ multiplex PCR; TCRdb keeps in-frame clones, though not all of them. Here the sample spans roughly 60,000 clones, approximately 87% being singletons. This TCR was sampled from a human donor in good health. Some clones in this sample may be carry-over from other donors' samples. The sample was PBMCs. The chain employs TRBV21-1 and TRBJ1-1; TRBD1, as called in the table, went unchecked against the DNA. TRBV21-1 has pseudogene status. CDR3 in DNA: TGTGCCAGCAGCAAAAGGGGGCCGGGACAGGGGGTGAGAGGGAACACTGAAGCTTTCTTT. Translation gives CASSKRGPGQGVRGNTEAFF.